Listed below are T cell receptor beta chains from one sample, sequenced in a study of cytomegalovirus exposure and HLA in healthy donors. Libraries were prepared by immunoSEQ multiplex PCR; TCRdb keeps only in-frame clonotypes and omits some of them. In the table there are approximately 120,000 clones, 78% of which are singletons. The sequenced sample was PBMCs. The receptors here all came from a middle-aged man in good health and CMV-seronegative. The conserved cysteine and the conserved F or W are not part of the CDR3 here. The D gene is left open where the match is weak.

ASSWTGSYSYEQY,TRBD1,TRBV5-1
ASSPTGVFEQY,.,TRBV19
ASSSQWGVADYGYT,.,TRBV4-3
SVQRGPGYT,.,TRBV29-1
ASSSSSTDTQY,.,TRBV7-9
ASSLMGAGANGLT,.,TRBV7-8
ASSHASGGTGELF,TRBD2,TRBV6-5
ASSFSEETQY,.,TRBV7-8
ASSEKLAGPQNEQY,TRBD2,TRBV25-1
ASSISGQGAGETQY,TRBD1,TRBV19
ASSLGQGYYEQY,TRBD1,TRBV5-1
ASSLIQGSGYT,.,TRBV28
ASSQEGAGDYVYT,.,TRBV4-2
ASSQDLDGKNTEAF,.,TRBV4-3